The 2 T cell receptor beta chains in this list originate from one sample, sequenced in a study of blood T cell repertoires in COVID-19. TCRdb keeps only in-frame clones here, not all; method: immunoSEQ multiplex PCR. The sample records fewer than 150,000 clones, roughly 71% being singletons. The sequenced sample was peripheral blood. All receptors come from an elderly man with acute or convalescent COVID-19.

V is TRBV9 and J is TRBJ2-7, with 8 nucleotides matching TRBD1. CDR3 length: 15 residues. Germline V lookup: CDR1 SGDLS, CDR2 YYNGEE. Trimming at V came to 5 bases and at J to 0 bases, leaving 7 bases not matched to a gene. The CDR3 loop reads CASSAGQVSSYEQYF. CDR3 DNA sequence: TGTGCCAGCAGTGCGGGACAGGTAAGCTCCTACGAGCAGTACTTC. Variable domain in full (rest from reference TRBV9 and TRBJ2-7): DSGVTQTPKHLITATGQRVTLRCSPRSGDLSVYWYQQSLDQGLQFLIQYYNGEERAKGNILERFSAQQFPDLHSELNLSSLELGDSALYFCASSAGQVSSYEQYFGPGTRLTVT.

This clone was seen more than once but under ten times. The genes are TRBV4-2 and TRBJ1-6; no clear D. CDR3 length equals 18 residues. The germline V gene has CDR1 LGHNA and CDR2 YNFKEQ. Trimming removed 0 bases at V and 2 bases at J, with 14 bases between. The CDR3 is CASSQEPPASAYNSPLHF. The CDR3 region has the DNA TGTGCCAGCAGCCAAGAGCCCCCCGCAAGCGCCTATAATTCACCCCTCCACTTT.